The 28 T cell receptor beta chains below were found in one sample sequenced in a study of blood T cell repertoires in COVID-19. Sequencing was performed with immunoSEQ multiplex PCR; in TCRdb, only in-frame clones are kept and a portion is missing. Here the sample spans 470,000 or so clones, 75% to 90% being singletons. Sequenced material: peripheral blood. The receptors were gathered from a human donor in a cohort sampled during active COVID-19.

The chain combines TRBV9 with TRBJ1-1; D is uncertain. The V end was cut by 4 bases, the J end by 1 base, with 8 bases between. Germline V gene data show CDR1 as SGDLS and CDR2 as YYNGEE. This CDR3 has 13 amino acids. The CDR3 sequence: CASSPTSNTEAFF. DNA for the CDR3: TGTGCCAGCAGCCCCACATCGAACACTGAAGCTTTCTTT.

This chain uses TRBV6-6 with TRBJ2-7; TRBD2 aligns across 14 bases. CDR1 is MNHNY and CDR2 is SVGAGI in the germline V gene (reference sequence). The CDR3 is 15 amino acids. J lost 6 bases, V lost 6 bases, and 7 bases had no gene match. CDR3 nucleotide sequence: TGTGCCAGCAGCACTTTCGGACTAGCGGGAGGCGAGCAGTACTTC. As protein: CASSTFGLAGGEQYF.

In this sample, this clone turned up once. V is TRBV9 and J is TRBJ1-1; 9 nucleotides line up with TRBD1. The germline V gene encodes CDR1 SGDLS and CDR2 YYNGEE. V dropped 2 bases and J dropped 6; count of bases not matched to a gene: 11. CDR3 length: 16 amino acids. This chain's CDR3 is CASSVAGTGYIPEAFF. The CDR3 DNA follows: TGTGCCAGCAGCGTCGCGGGGACAGGGTACATCCCTGAAGCTTTCTTT.

The chain joins TRBV2 to TRBJ2-1; TRBD1 agrees at 9 bases. Trimming took 10 bases from V and 8 from J; bases not matched to a gene: 12. The CDR3 is made up of 14 amino acids. CDR1 and CDR2 (germline): SNHLY, FYNNEI. CDR3 amino acids: CATKRDRASHEQFF. Here the CDR3 DNA reads TGTGCCACCAAGAGGGACAGGGCCTCCCATGAGCAGTTCTTC.

The V gene is TRBV6-5, the J gene TRBJ1-1; tentative D call: TRBD1 (6 bases). Germline CDR1 MNHEY, CDR2 SVGAGI. Trimming pared 0 bases from V and 5 bases from J, leaving 13 bases between. This CDR3 region has 15 residues. CDR3 sequence: CASSYSFRGETEAFF. In DNA, the CDR3 is TGTGCCAGCAGTTACTCATTCAGGGGTGAAACTGAAGCTTTCTTT.

The V gene is TRBV19, the J gene TRBJ1-1, with 9 bases lining up with TRBD1. With V trimmed by 3 bases and J by 4 bases, 12 bases remained unmatched. This CDR3 has 17 residues. CDR1 and CDR2 (germline): LNHDA, SQIVND (reference sequence). The CDR3: CASSILSGTGLGTEAFF. CDR3 sequence (DNA): TGTGCCAGTAGTATCCTCTCAGGGACAGGGTTGGGCACTGAAGCTTTCTTT.

The chain couples TRBV30 to TRBJ2-7; 8 positions agree with TRBD2. Trimming at V came to 0 bases and at J to 4 bases, leaving 5 bases not matched to a gene. Looked up from germline, CDR1 is GTSNPN and CDR2 is SVGIG (reference sequence). This CDR3 comprises 14 residues. The CDR3 loop is CAWSVNGGRYEQYF. The CDR3 bases are TGTGCCTGGAGTGTAAACGGCGGGAGGTACGAGCAGTACTTC.

Of note for this clone: The sample carries other DNA sequences with the same CDR3. The CDR3 region has the DNA TGCAGCGTTGACAGGGGCGCTGGGGCCAACGTCCTGACTTTC. Amino acids: CSVDRGAGANVLTF. This sequence joins TRBV29-1 and TRBJ2-6; perhaps TRBD1 as D (6 bases). Trimming removed 3 bases from V and 2 bases from J, with 8 bases in between. CDR1 SQVTM and CDR2 ANQGSEA come from the germline V gene. The CDR3 is 14 amino acids.

The chain has TRBV2 and TRBJ2-4; 9 bases align to TRBD2. Germline assignment: CDR1 SNHLY and CDR2 FYNNEI. The CDR3 contains 16 residues. The junction had 9 bases not matched to a gene; V was cut back by 1 base and J by 8 bases. The CDR3 here is CASSEDLSGRGDIQYF. DNA for the CDR3: TGTGCCAGCAGTGAAGACCTTAGCGGGAGAGGGGACATTCAGTACTTC. Full variable domain (outside the CDR3, taken from reference TRBV2 and TRBJ2-4): EPEVTQTPSHQVTQMGQEVILRCVPISNHLYFYWYRQILGQKVEFLVSFYNNEISEKSEIFDDQFSVERPDGSNFTLKIRSTKLEDSAMYFCASSEDLSGRGDIQYFGAGTRLSVL.

The chain employs TRBV7-9 and TRBJ1-1, with D maybe TRBD1 (6 bases). The V gene lost 5 bases and the J gene lost 4 bases, with 11 bases spanning the gap. Germline V CDR1 and CDR2: SEHNR, FQNEAQ (reference sequence). This CDR3 region has 13 residues. The CDR3 bases are TGTGCCAGCAGCCGGGACATCATCACTGAAGCTTTCTTT. Encoded protein: CASSRDIITEAFF.

The chain has TRBV7-3 and TRBJ2-2, with TRBD2 matching 7 bases. The CDR3 length is 14 residues. Germline loops: CDR1 SGHTA, CDR2 FQGTGA. Trimming at V came to 5 bases and at J to 4 bases, leaving 4 bases not matched to a gene. The CDR3 sequence is CASSPSSGTGELFF. Here the CDR3 DNA reads TGTGCCAGCAGCCCCTCTAGCGGCACCGGGGAGCTGTTTTTT.

The rearrangement links TRBV28 to TRBJ2-7, with D tentatively TRBD2 (6 bases). The V and J ends lost 7 bases and 4 bases respectively, with 20 bases between them. Per the germline V gene, CDR1 is MDHEN and CDR2 is SYDVKM. The CDR3 loop spans 15 amino acids. CDR3 residues: CASNLRRELWYEQYF. CDR3 DNA: TGTGCCAGCAACTTAAGACGGGAGTTATGGTACGAGCAGTACTTC.

J is TRBJ1-2 and V is TRBV29-1; D gene ambiguous. Per the germline V gene, CDR1 is SQVTM and CDR2 is ANQGSEA. This CDR3 comprises 12 residues. With 7 bases removed from V and 4 bases from J, the gap between germline ends came to 13 bases. In nucleotides, the CDR3 is TGCAGCGCCGAGGACGGAGGCTATGGCTACACCTTC. Translated, it gives CSAEDGGYGYTF.

This chain joins TRBV3-1 (or the pseudogene TRBV3-2) and TRBJ1-2; no firm D call. The CDR3 consists of 16 residues. The V end lost 1 base, the J end lost 1 base, and 13 bases lay between the germline ends. Germline loops: CDR1 LGHDT, CDR2 YNNKEL (reference sequence). As DNA, the CDR3 is TGTGCCAGCAGCCAAGCTTCAGTTGAGGATAACTATGGCTACACCTTC. This codes for CASSQASVEDNYGYTF.

The V call is TRBV10-3, the J call TRBJ1-1; D uncertain. With 10 bases removed from V and 6 bases from J, the gap between germline ends came to 21 bases. This CDR3 has 14 residues. CDR1 ENHRY and CDR2 SYGVKD come from the germline V gene. As DNA, the CDR3 is TGTGCCACTCAAGCGGCATTGACGGTCTCTGAAGCTTTCTTT. This encodes CATQAALTVSEAFF.

This chain uses TRBV4-2 with TRBJ2-1; 10 bases match TRBD2. J gave up 1 base and V 0 bases, and 3 bases lay outside the gene matches. The CDR3 loop spans 17 amino acids. Germline V CDR1 and CDR2: LGHNA, YNFKEQ. The CDR3 loop is CASSQETSGPSYNEQFF. In DNA, the CDR3 is TGTGCCAGCAGCCAAGAGACTAGCGGGCCATCCTACAATGAGCAGTTCTTC.

The chain is built from TRBV3-1 (or the pseudogene TRBV3-2) and TRBJ2-7; D may be TRBD2 (6 bases). CDR3 size: 15 residues. Between the trimmed V and J ends, which lost 4 bases and 5 bases, there was a span of 18 bases. CDR1 LGHDT and CDR2 YNNKEL come from the germline V gene (reference sequence). The CDR3 reads CASSPSSGGSHEQYF. DNA for the CDR3: TGTGCCAGCAGCCCATCTTCCGGGGGAAGCCACGAGCAGTACTTC.

The rearrangement uses TRBV5-1 and TRBJ1-1, with 10 bases matching TRBD1. Germline V gene lookup returns CDR1 SGHRS and CDR2 YFSETQ. The CDR3 has 15 amino acids. With 1 base clipped from V and 6 bases from J, the junction kept 6 bases outside the gene matches. The CDR3 bases are TGCGCCAGCAGCTTGTCCGACAGGGGGCAGGCTGAAGCTTTCTTT. It translates to CASSLSDRGQAEAFF. The variable domain in full, completed from reference TRBV5-1 and TRBJ1-1, reads KAGVTQTPRYLIKTRGQQVTLSCSPISGHRSVSWYQQTPGQGLQFLFEYFSETQRNKGNFPGRFSGRQFSNSRSEMNVSTLELGDSALYLCASSLSDRGQAEAFFGQGTRLTVV.

The chain recombines TRBV10-1 with TRBJ2-2; the D gene is possibly TRBD1 (6 bases). The CDR3 has 16 amino acids. V gave up 3 bases and J gave up 4 bases, with 15 bases separating them. The germline V gene encodes CDR1 WNHNN and CDR2 SYGVQD (reference sequence). In DNA, the CDR3 is TGCGCCAGCAGTGATACAGGGAGCCTAGGCACCGGGGAGCTGTTTTTT. Residues: CASSDTGSLGTGELFF.

The chain uses TRBV19 and TRBJ1-5; D is possibly TRBD1 (6 bases). Germline V CDR1 and CDR2: LNHDA, SQIVND (reference sequence). CDR3 length: 18 residues. Trimming took off 0 bases at V and 4 bases at J, with 19 bases between the two ends. CDR3 coding DNA: TGTGCCAGTAGTATAGATCTAAGAGCGGACAGAAAAAATCAGCCCCAGCATTTT. Protein sequence: CASSIDLRADRKNQPQHF.

The V call is TRBV18, the J call TRBJ1-2; 11 bases are shared with TRBD1. Germline CDR1 and CDR2: KGHSH and LQKENI. The J segment lost 4 bases and the V segment lost 3 bases, leaving 4 bases of the junction unmatched. The CDR3 is made up of 15 amino acids. This chain's CDR3 is CASSPSGTGGYGYTF. CDR3 DNA sequence: TGTGCCAGCTCACCTTCCGGGACAGGGGGCTATGGCTACACCTTC. Drawing the rest from reference TRBV18 and TRBJ1-2, the complete variable domain is NAGVMQNPRHLVRRRGQEARLRCSPMKGHSHVYWYRQLPEEGLKFMVYLQKENIIDESGMPKERFSAEFPKEGPSILRIQQVVRGDSAAYFCASSPSGTGGYGYTFGSGTRLTVV.

J is TRBJ2-1 and V is TRBV5-1, with 11 bases matching TRBD2. V lost 4 bases to trimming and J lost 4 bases; unmatched junction nucleotides: 4. The CDR3 runs to 15 residues. Germline values: CDR1 SGHRS, CDR2 YFSETQ. The CDR3 DNA sequence: TGCGCCAGCAGCACGGGACTAGCGGATTACAATGAGCAGTTCTTC. It translates to CASSTGLADYNEQFF. The variable domain in full, with the rest retrieved from reference TRBV5-1 and TRBJ2-1, is KAGVTQTPRYLIKTRGQQVTLSCSPISGHRSVSWYQQTPGQGLQFLFEYFSETQRNKGNFPGRFSGRQFSNSRSEMNVSTLELGDSALYLCASSTGLADYNEQFFGPGTRLTVL.

This chain uses TRBV19 with TRBJ2-3, with TRBD2 matching over 7 bases. After removal of 6 bases from V and 2 bases from J, the junction contained 8 bases not matched to a gene. The CDR3 is made up of 15 amino acids. CDR1 is LNHDA and CDR2 is SQIVND in the germline V gene (reference sequence). CDR3 amino acids: CASRQESGITDTQYF. DNA of the CDR3: TGTGCCAGTAGACAAGAGAGCGGGATCACAGATACGCAGTATTTT.

The chain links TRBV6-5 to TRBJ1-4; D not certain. Germline loops: CDR1 MNHEY, CDR2 SVGAGI. This CDR3 contains 11 residues. V lost 7 bases and J 3 bases, leaving 3 bases between the germline ends. The CDR3 bases are TGTGCCAGCACTGCTAATGAAAAACTGTTTTTT. It translates to CASTANEKLFF.

V gene TRBV7-3 combines with J gene TRBJ2-1; TRBD1 agrees at 8 bases. Trimming at V came to 6 bases and at J to 8 bases, leaving 9 bases not matched to a gene. Germline loops: CDR1 SGHTA, CDR2 FQGTGA. This CDR3 has 14 residues. As DNA, the CDR3 is TGTGCCAGCAGTACCGGACAGGGCGTTTATGAGCAGTTCTTC. It is translated as CASSTGQGVYEQFF.

The chain recombines TRBV29-1 with TRBJ2-1, with D possibly TRBD1 on 5 matching bases. CDR1 and CDR2 (germline): SQVTM, ANQGSEA. Trimming took 6 bases from V and 5 from J, leaving 17 bases between them. The CDR3 sequence is 14 residues long. CDR3 residues: CSVRQLTLNNEQFF. The CDR3 DNA follows: TGCAGCGTCAGACAGCTCACGTTAAACAATGAGCAGTTCTTC.

This chain joins TRBV7-2 and TRBJ2-3; D call uncertain. CDR1 is SGHTA and CDR2 is FQGNSA in the germline V gene. The CDR3 spans 12 residues. V was clipped by 5 bases and J by 2 bases, with 5 bases between them. Here the CDR3 reads CASSPSTDTQYF. In DNA, the CDR3 is TGTGCCAGCAGCCCCTCCACAGATACGCAGTATTTT.

Here the CDR3 reads CASSPNRGGPYGYTF. The CDR3 nucleotides read TGTGCCAGCAGTCCCAACCGAGGGGGCCCCTATGGCTACACCTTC. The chain links TRBV7-2 to TRBJ1-2; the match to TRBD1 covers 7 bases. The J segment lost 4 bases and the V segment lost 6 bases, leaving 11 bases of the junction unmatched. Germline-derived CDR1 and CDR2 are SGHTA and FQGNSA. The CDR3 runs to 15 residues.